Below, 18 T cell receptor beta chains from the same sample are listed, as sequenced in a study of shared clonotypes between healthy human individuals. The repertoire was sequenced with immunoSEQ multiplex PCR; TCRdb's copy has only in-frame clones and lacks some. The top ten clones hold roughly 0.42% of a sample with about 1.5 million clones, around 98% of them seen once. Sequenced sample: naive CD4+ T cells sorted from blood. Subset denoted: CD45RA+ positively selected. These receptors were taken from a man aged 30 to 45 in good health.

The chain links TRBV4-1 to TRBJ2-3, with D tentatively TRBD2 (5 bases). Trimming took 1 base from V and 6 from J, leaving 11 bases between them. Germline V lookup: CDR1 MGHRA, CDR2 YSYEKL. The CDR3 is 14 amino acids. The CDR3 bases are TGCGCCAGCAGCCAAGTCGGAGGAAGGGATACGCAGTATTTT. Protein sequence: CASSQVGGRDTQYF.

The V gene is TRBV28, the J gene TRBJ1-5; tentatively, D is TRBD1 (5 bases). The CDR3 is made up of 14 amino acids. Per germline, CDR1 MDHEN and CDR2 SYDVKM. Trimming took 6 bases from V and 10 from J, leaving 19 bases between them. The CDR3 DNA is TGTGCCAGCAGGAGGCCACCCGGGGACCTCCCCCAGCATTTT. Translated, it gives CASRRPPGDLPQHF.

The rearrangement links TRBV11-2 to TRBJ1-4, with TRBD1 identical over 7 bases. Per germline, CDR1 SGHAT and CDR2 FQNNGV. There are 14 residues in the CDR3. V dropped 4 bases and J dropped 5; count of bases not matched to a gene: 4. In DNA form, the CDR3 reads TGTGCCAGCAGCTCCGACAGGGTGAATGAAAAACTGTTTTTT. Amino acid sequence: CASSSDRVNEKLFF.

The DNA for the CDR3 is TGTGCCAGTAGTATACGGCCAGCTAACTATGGCTACACCTTC. Protein: CASSIRPANYGYTF. The chain is built from TRBV19 and TRBJ1-2; D remains ambiguous. With 2 bases removed from V and 0 bases from J, the gap between germline ends came to 7 bases. From germline, CDR1 is LNHDA and CDR2 SQIVND (reference sequence). The CDR3 extends over 14 amino acids.

Points on this clone: Other DNA variants within this sample encode the same CDR3. The chain couples TRBV18 to TRBJ2-7, with D perhaps TRBD1 or TRBD2 (5 bases each). The CDR3 is 15 amino acids. V shed 2 bases and J shed 0 bases, with 11 bases lying between them. The germline CDR1 and CDR2 sequences are KGHSH and LQKENI. The CDR3 coding sequence is TGTGCCAGCTCACCAACAGGACTTAGCTCCTACGAGCAGTACTTC. As protein: CASSPTGLSSYEQYF.

The rearrangement uses TRBV5-1 and TRBJ1-1; TRBD1 aligns across 7 bases. The CDR3 runs 14 residues. The trim removed 4 bases at V and 2 bases at J, leaving 5 bases unmatched. Germline CDR1 and CDR2: SGHRS and YFSETQ. In DNA form, the CDR3 reads TGCGCCAGCAGCCTAGGGACAGATAACACTGAAGCTTTCTTT. Its translation: CASSLGTDNTEAFF. The full variable domain, in which reference TRBV5-1 and TRBJ1-1 provide the parts outside the CDR3, is KAGVTQTPRYLIKTRGQQVTLSCSPISGHRSVSWYQQTPGQGLQFLFEYFSETQRNKGNFPGRFSGRQFSNSRSEMNVSTLELGDSALYLCASSLGTDNTEAFFGQGTRLTVV.

The chain is built from TRBV5-1 and TRBJ1-1; 8 positions match TRBD1. This CDR3 has 16 residues. The ends lost 3 bases at V and 2 bases at J; junction bases unmatched: 9. Germline CDR1 and CDR2: SGHRS and YFSETQ. The CDR3: CASSYDRGGINTEAFF. For the CDR3, the DNA is TGCGCCAGCAGCTATGACAGGGGAGGCATAAACACTGAAGCTTTCTTT.

This clone was observed a single time. This chain joins TRBV12-1 and TRBJ2-7. TRBV12-1 is assigned pseudogene status. CDR3 length equals 12 residues. The CDR3 spells CASSFLDHEQYF. The CDR3 DNA follows: TGTGCCAGCAGCTTTTTGGACCACGAGCAGTACTTC.

The chain recombines TRBV9 with TRBJ1-4; possibly TRBD1 for D (5 bases). This CDR3 is built from 14 residues. The ends were cut back, 0 bases at V and 7 bases at J, with 10 bases in the middle. The germline V gene has CDR1 SGDLS and CDR2 YYNGEE. Here the CDR3 reads CASSVGGGGEKLFF. CDR3 in DNA: TGTGCCAGCAGCGTAGGCGGGGGAGGTGAAAAACTGTTTTTT.

The V and J genes are TRBV19 and TRBJ2-7; 8 positions agree with TRBD2. This CDR3 is built from 13 residues. CDR1 LNHDA and CDR2 SQIVND come from the germline V gene (reference sequence). Trimming took 6 bases from V and 4 from J; bases not matched to a gene: 5. In DNA, the CDR3 is TGTGCCAGTAGCCAACTAGCGGATTACGAGCAGTACTTC. Encoded protein: CASSQLADYEQYF.

The table lists this clone with a count of one. The chain recombines TRBV30 with TRBJ2-5; D ambiguous. Trimming took off 5 bases at V and 4 bases at J, with 8 bases between the two ends. The CDR3 is 11 residues long. Germline V gives CDR1 GTSNPN, CDR2 SVGIG (reference sequence). The CDR3 nucleotides are TGTGCCTGGGGGGTGGGAGAGACCCAGTACTTC. Translated: CAWGVGETQYF.

V is TRBV5-6 and J is TRBJ1-2, with 8 bases fitting TRBD1. CDR1 is SGHDT and CDR2 is YYEEEE in the germline V gene. The CDR3 length is 15 residues. V trimming: 0 bases; J trimming: 7 bases; junction bases outside the gene matches: 8. The chain's CDR3 is CASSLVGQGAFGYTF. The CDR3 DNA reads as TGTGCCAGCAGCTTGGTGGGGCAGGGGGCGTTTGGCTACACCTTC. Based on the CDR3 plus reference TRBV5-6 and TRBJ1-2, the full variable domain is DAGVTQSPTHLIKTRGQQVTLRCSPKSGHDTVSWYQQALGQGPQFIFQYYEEEERQRGNFPDRFSGHQFPNYSSELNVNALLLGDSALYLCASSLVGQGAFGYTFGSGTRLTVV.

The rearrangement joins TRBV6-6 to TRBJ2-2; no firm D call. V was cut by 7 bases and J by 6 bases, with 12 bases left in between. The V gene's germline CDR1 is MNHNY and CDR2 SVGAGI (reference sequence). This CDR3 has 13 residues. For the CDR3, the DNA is TGTGCCAGCAACAAAATGGGTGCCGGGGAGCTGTTTTTT. This encodes CASNKMGAGELFF.

The V call is TRBV20-1, the J call TRBJ1-1, with D unclear. Trimming cost V 4 bases and J 4 bases, with 7 bases left between them. Per the germline V gene, CDR1 is DFQATT and CDR2 is SNEGSKA (reference sequence). This CDR3 has 11 residues. The CDR3 here is CSATRPTEAFF. CDR3 nucleotide sequence: TGCAGTGCTACCCGTCCCACTGAAGCTTTCTTT.

The chain uses TRBV7-5 and TRBJ1-1. TRBV7-5 is assigned pseudogene status. The CDR3 is 14 amino acids. As DNA, the CDR3 is TGTGCCAGAAGTTTAGAGGGGAGGAGCAGGGAGGCTTTCTTT. It is translated as CARSLEGRSREAFF.

J is TRBJ2-2 and V is TRBV25-1; perhaps TRBD2 as D (5 bases). The CDR3 is 15 residues long. Germline CDR1 reads MGHDK; CDR2 reads SYGVNS. Trimming cost V 7 bases and J 4 bases, with 16 bases left between them. This CDR3 is CASNRESGPTGELFF. The CDR3 DNA reads TGTGCCAGCAATCGGGAAAGTGGGCCCACCGGGGAGCTGTTTTTT.

The chain links TRBV5-1 to TRBJ2-6; tentative D call: TRBD2 (7 bases). CDR1 and CDR2 from the germline V gene are SGHRS and YFSETQ. This CDR3 region has 17 residues. Trimming left V 1 base short and J 3 bases short, with 14 bases between. The CDR3 DNA follows: TGCGCCAGCAGCTTGCGGGGGGCGCCAGATGGGGCCAACGTCCTGACTTTC. Encoded protein: CASSLRGAPDGANVLTF. The entire variable domain, with the rest obtained from reference TRBV5-1 and TRBJ2-6, is as follows: KAGVTQTPRYLIKTRGQQVTLSCSPISGHRSVSWYQQTPGQGLQFLFEYFSETQRNKGNFPGRFSGRQFSNSRSEMNVSTLELGDSALYLCASSLRGAPDGANVLTFGAGSRLTVL.

The genes are TRBV28 and TRBJ2-5, with no clear D. This CDR3 region has 10 residues. Per the germline V gene, CDR1 is MDHEN and CDR2 is SYDVKM. This chain's CDR3 is CGTLQETQYF. The CDR3 DNA follows: TGTGGCACCCTCCAAGAGACCCAGTACTTC.